This T cell receptor beta chain appears in the sequencing data of a study of PD-L1 blockade in urothelial cancer. Background on the study: Male sex and bladder-origin urothelial cancer characterized about 85% of the roughly 30 patients. Patients' histories included 0 to 3 prior chemotherapy regimens. Per blood sample, T cells had a median of around 150,000.

Germline lookup yields CDR1 SGDLS and CDR2 YYNGEE. The germline V and J ends were trimmed by 0 bases and 3 bases, with 6 bases remaining between them. The CDR3 loop spans 13 amino acids. Measured with immunoSEQ multiplex PCR; TCRdb has only the in-frame clones, and not every one. The profile shows some 29,000 clones, approximately 89% of them singletons. The chain carries TRBV9 and TRBJ2-5; D gene unclear. The source was PBMCs, collected around atezolizumab (anti-PD-L1) treatment. This TCR was sampled from a man between 45 and 60 years old with urothelial cancer. CDR3 residues: CASSVGSKETQYF. The CDR3 nucleotides read TGTGCCAGCAGCGTAGGGAGCAAAGAGACCCAGTACTTC. Full variable domain (rest looked up from reference TRBV9 and TRBJ2-5): DSGVTQTPKHLITATGQRVTLRCSPRSGDLSVYWYQQSLDQGLQFLIQYYNGEERAKGNILERFSAQQFPDLHSELNLSSLELGDSALYFCASSVGSKETQYFGPGTRLLVL.